This TCR beta chain was retrieved from a study of T cell clones after liver transplantation. On the study more broadly: HCV positivity affected three of eight recipients; the rest lacked autoimmune or viral indications.

V lost 6 bases and J 4 bases, leaving 18 bases between the germline ends. This CDR3 has 15 residues. Germline-derived CDR1 and CDR2 are MNHEY and SMNVEV (reference sequence). The table came from immunoSEQ multiplex PCR; TCRdb's copy has only in-frame clones and leaves some out. The sample contains about 99,000 clones, around 86% of which appear only once. The rearrangement uses TRBV27 and TRBJ2-5; tentatively, D is TRBD1 (7 bases). This clonotype was sampled from a human donor who received a liver transplant. Sequenced material: CD4+ T cells from blood, taken before liver transplant. CDR3 sequence (DNA): TGTGCCAGCAGCCCCGGGTGGAGGGGGCTAGAGACCCAGTACTTC. Protein: CASSPGWRGLETQYF.